These 23 T cell receptor beta chains originate from one sample sequenced in a study of shared clonotypes between healthy human individuals. Clones were read by immunoSEQ multiplex PCR, and TCRdb kept only the in-frame ones, dropping some. The repertoire has roughly 770,000 clones, 95% to 97% of them found once; the top ten carry over 0.2%. As defined, naive CD8 cells were CD45RO-negative and positively selected for CCR7, with terminally differentiated effector memory CD45RA+ cells excluded. The sequencing input was naive CD8+ T cells sorted from blood. The receptors originated from a young man in good health.

The chain is built from TRBV4-1 and TRBJ1-5, with 9 bases fitting TRBD1. CDR1 is MGHRA and CDR2 is YSYEKL in the germline V gene. The CDR3 spans 15 residues. The V segment lost 2 bases and the J segment 5 bases; nucleotides outside the gene matches: 4. The CDR3 sequence is CASSQNGQGYQPQHF. In nucleotides, the CDR3 is TGCGCCAGCAGCCAAAACGGACAGGGGTATCAGCCCCAGCATTTT.

The rearrangement links TRBV4-1 to TRBJ2-1, with unresolved D. CDR3 length: 13 amino acids. Germline CDR1 and CDR2: MGHRA and YSYEKL. Trimming took off 0 bases at V and 6 bases at J, with 6 bases between the two ends. For the CDR3, the DNA is TGCGCCAGCAGCCAAGACCCCTTCAATGAGCAGTTCTTC. As protein: CASSQDPFNEQFF.

The chain combines TRBV28 with TRBJ2-5, with 7 bases matching TRBD2. J lost 2 bases, V lost 6 bases, and 18 bases had no gene match. From germline, CDR1 is MDHEN and CDR2 SYDVKM. The CDR3 contains 18 residues. CDR3 DNA sequence: TGTGCCAGCAGCCGTAATCGGGCAGGGCTAGCGGATCAAGAGACCCAGTACTTC. Residues: CASSRNRAGLADQETQYF.

The rearrangement uses TRBV15 and TRBJ2-2, with 9 bases identical to TRBD2. In germline, CDR1 is LNHNV, CDR2 YYDKDF (reference sequence). The CDR3 is made up of 17 amino acids. The J segment lost 1 base and the V segment lost 0 bases, leaving 3 bases of the junction unmatched. Written as DNA, the CDR3 is TGTGCCACCAGCAGAGACCCTAGCGGGGTGAACACCGGGGAGCTGTTTTTT. This translates into CATSRDPSGVNTGELFF.

V gene TRBV7-9 combines with J gene TRBJ1-2, with D possibly matching TRBD1 (6 bases). Germline CDR1 is SEHNR and CDR2 is FQNEAQ (reference sequence). The CDR3 consists of 13 residues. The ends were cut back, 2 bases at V and 6 bases at J, with 10 bases in the middle. The CDR3 bases are TGTGCCAGCAGCTTACAGGGGAGGCATGGCTACACCTTC. Its protein is CASSLQGRHGYTF. The full variable domain, in which reference TRBV7-9 and TRBJ1-2 provide the parts outside the CDR3, is DTGVSQNPRHKITKRGQNVTFRCDPISEHNRLYWYRQTLGQGPEFLTYFQNEAQLEKSRLLSDRFSAERPKGSFSTLEIQRTEQGDSAMYLCASSLQGRHGYTFGSGTRLTVV.

The chain employs TRBV6-5 and TRBJ1-5; 8 bases align to TRBD1. The ends lost 8 bases at V and 7 bases at J; junction bases unmatched: 13. The CDR3 spans 15 residues. The germline V gene has CDR1 MNHEY and CDR2 SVGAGI. In DNA, the CDR3 is TGTGCCAGCCGGCCCACAGGGGGGGGCGGCCAGCCCCAGCATTTT. Translated: CASRPTGGGGQPQHF.

This rearrangement joins TRBV4-3 to TRBJ1-2, with D perhaps matching TRBD1 (5 bases). The CDR3 is 14 amino acids. V lost 0 bases, J lost 6 bases, and 11 bases lay in between. From germline, CDR1 is LGHNA and CDR2 YSLEER. Written as DNA, the CDR3 is TGCGCCAGCAGCCAAGACAGGTGGGGGAATGGCTACACCTTC. It encodes CASSQDRWGNGYTF.

The chain is built from TRBV30 and TRBJ2-7, with D maybe TRBD1 (5 bases). This CDR3 has 12 residues. Trimming left V 1 base short and J 3 bases short, with 7 bases between. CDR1 GTSNPN and CDR2 SVGIG come from the germline V gene (reference sequence). CDR3 amino acids: CAWSAQGYEQYF. CDR3 in DNA: TGTGCCTGGAGTGCTCAGGGCTACGAGCAGTACTTC.

The CDR3 loop reads CASSLALFGQIGAKNIQYF. The CDR3 coding sequence is TGTGCCAGCAGCTTAGCTCTATTTGGGCAGATCGGGGCCAAAAACATTCAGTACTTC. The chain links TRBV7-8 to TRBJ2-4; the D is unclear. There are 19 residues in the CDR3. Germline CDR1 reads SGHVS; CDR2 reads FQNEAQ. V was pared by 0 bases and J by 1 base, with 19 bases between.

This clone was counted a single time. This chain uses TRBV2 with TRBJ2-7; no reliable D call. Germline loops: CDR1 SNHLY, CDR2 FYNNEI. The CDR3 extends over 12 amino acids. Trimming stripped 4 bases from V and 3 bases from J, with 7 bases between. CDR3 DNA sequence: TGTGCCAGCAGTGGATGGTACTACGAGCAGTACTTC. It is translated as CASSGWYYEQYF.

The CDR3 reads CASSLVELGYGYTF. The CDR3 DNA sequence: TGTGCCAGCAGCTTGGTCGAGTTGGGCTATGGCTACACCTTC. The J gene is TRBJ1-2, the V gene TRBV5-8, with D unclear. The V end was cut by 0 bases, the J end by 4 bases, with 10 bases between. The CDR3 has 14 amino acids. Germline V CDR1 and CDR2: SGHTS, YDEGEE.

This chain joins TRBV6-5 and TRBJ2-7, with D possibly TRBD2 on 5 matching bases. CDR3 length: 15 amino acids. Germline V gene lookup returns CDR1 MNHEY and CDR2 SVGAGI. Trimming took off 0 bases at V and 4 bases at J, with 13 bases between the two ends. The CDR3, as DNA: TGTGCCAGCAGTTACTCGGGTCAGACGGGGTACGAGCAGTACTTC. It codes for CASSYSGQTGYEQYF.

This rearrangement joins TRBV4-1 to TRBJ2-4; D is undetermined. The CDR3 spans 15 residues. Germline V gene lookup returns CDR1 MGHRA and CDR2 YSYEKL. Trimming left V 0 bases short and J 8 bases short, with 14 bases between. The CDR3 DNA follows: TGCGCCAGCAGCCAAGATAAGTTAACTGGCGACATTCAGTACTTC. This codes for CASSQDKLTGDIQYF.

The chain is built from TRBV28 and TRBJ2-7, with 10 bases lining up with TRBD1. CDR3 length equals 16 residues. Germline V gene data show CDR1 as MDHEN and CDR2 as SYDVKM. Losses at the gene ends were 3 bases for V and 3 bases for J; bases not matched to a gene: 8. DNA of the CDR3: TGTGCCAGCAGTTTGCCGACAGGGGGCATAGGCTACGAGCAGTACTTC. It translates to CASSLPTGGIGYEQYF.

This clone was detected only once. In DNA form, the CDR3 reads TGCAGTGCGGGACTCGGCAATGAGCAGTTCTTC. This gives the protein CSAGLGNEQFF. V usage is TRBV20-1 and J usage is TRBJ2-1; weak D call: TRBD2 (6 bases). The CDR3 has 11 amino acids. CDR1 is DFQATT and CDR2 is SNEGSKA in the germline V gene (reference sequence). Trimming left V 6 bases short and J 6 bases short, with 9 bases between.

V gene TRBV27 combines with J gene TRBJ2-7; D is possibly TRBD2 (6 bases). The CDR3 has 13 residues. Germline CDR1 and CDR2: MNHEY and SMNVEV (reference sequence). V was shortened by 4 bases and J by 7 bases, with 14 bases between the two germline ends. CDR3 nucleotides: TGTGCCAGCAGTTCAAGCGGGTTAAGGGAGCAGTACTTC. Amino acids: CASSSSGLREQYF.

V and J are TRBV19 and TRBJ1-1; a possible D gene is TRBD1 (6 bases). The V end was cut by 3 bases, the J end by 5 bases, with 10 bases between. This CDR3 contains 13 residues. Germline V CDR1 and CDR2: LNHDA, SQIVND (reference sequence). The CDR3 region has the DNA TGTGCCAGTAGTATGTGGGGGGCTACTGAAGCTTTCTTT. Its protein is CASSMWGATEAFF.

V usage is TRBV30 and J usage is TRBJ1-1, with TRBD1 matching 7 bases. There are 16 residues in the CDR3. Germline CDR1 is GTSNPN and CDR2 is SVGIG (reference sequence). After removal of 5 bases from V and 5 bases from J, the junction contained 17 bases not matched to a gene. Here the CDR3 reads CAWATGANPIWTEAFF. DNA of the CDR3: TGTGCCTGGGCAACAGGGGCGAATCCTATATGGACTGAAGCTTTCTTT. Variable domain in full (rest from reference TRBV30 and TRBJ1-1): SQTIHQWPATLVQPVGSPLSLECTVEGTSNPNLYWYRQAAGRGLQLLFYSVGIGQISSEVPQNLSASRPQDRQFILSSKKLLLSDSGFYLCAWATGANPIWTEAFFGQGTRLTVV.

The chain uses TRBV10-1 and TRBJ2-3, with 10 bases identical to TRBD2. Losses at the gene ends were 4 bases for V and 6 bases for J; bases not matched to a gene: 10. The germline V gene has CDR1 WNHNN and CDR2 SYGVQD (reference sequence). The CDR3 runs 16 residues. The CDR3 DNA reads as TGCGCCAGCAGTGGGGGACTAGCGCGACCTAGGGATACGCAGTATTTT. Amino acid sequence: CASSGGLARPRDTQYF.

This chain links TRBV7-9 with TRBJ2-1; no clear D gene. Germline V CDR1 and CDR2: SEHNR, FQNEAQ (reference sequence). V was shortened by 1 base and J by 5 bases, with 9 bases between the two germline ends. The CDR3 is 14 residues long. The CDR3 coding sequence is TGTGCCAGCAGCTTAGTTCACACGGACAATGAGCAGTTCTTC. Translation gives CASSLVHTDNEQFF.

The chain combines TRBV9 with TRBJ2-1; 7 bases align to TRBD2. There are 15 residues in the CDR3. Germline CDR1 and CDR2: SGDLS and YYNGEE. The V gene end was trimmed by 0 bases and the J gene end by 4 bases; junction bases not matched to a gene: 4. The CDR3 region is CASSVESSGYNEQFF. The CDR3 DNA reads as TGTGCCAGCAGCGTAGAGTCTAGCGGATACAATGAGCAGTTCTTC.

J is TRBJ1-5 and V is TRBV6-6, with a possible D match to TRBD1 (6 bases). The CDR3 extends over 14 amino acids. The germline V gene encodes CDR1 MNHNY and CDR2 SVGAGI (reference sequence). Trimming shortened V by 5 bases and J by 6 bases, and 14 bases separated the two germline ends. CDR3 sequence reads: CASSTRGSAQPQHF. The CDR3 nucleotides read TGTGCCAGCAGTACCAGGGGCTCTGCTCAGCCCCAGCATTTT.

This sequence joins TRBV5-1 and TRBJ1-2; 7 bases align to TRBD1. In germline, CDR1 is SGHRS, CDR2 YFSETQ. J lost 2 bases, V lost 2 bases, and 6 bases had no gene match. The CDR3 extends over 15 amino acids. Here the CDR3 reads CASSLTGTANYGYTF. The CDR3, as DNA: TGCGCCAGCAGCTTAACCGGGACAGCAAACTATGGCTACACCTTC.